The 20 T cell receptor beta chains listed next were all sequenced from one sample in a study of blood T cell repertoires in COVID-19. Clones were sequenced by immunoSEQ multiplex PCR, and TCRdb holds only the in-frame ones, with some missing. The sample includes some 43,000 clones, approximately 84% of them seen just once. The sequencing sample was made of peripheral blood. Receptors originate from a man aged 50 to 59 with active COVID-19.

The J gene is TRBJ1-1, the V gene TRBV7-9; 7 nucleotides align to TRBD1. The CDR3 is 15 residues long. The germline V gene encodes CDR1 SEHNR and CDR2 FQNEAQ (reference sequence). The V and J ends lost 5 bases and 0 bases, in that order; junction bases with no gene match: 6. CDR3 residues: CASSLGDSMNTEAFF. The CDR3 DNA follows: TGTGCCAGCAGCCTGGGGGACAGCATGAACACTGAAGCTTTCTTT. Full variable domain (remainder filled in from reference TRBV7-9 and TRBJ1-1): DTGVSQNPRHKITKRGQNVTFRCDPISEHNRLYWYRQTLGQGPEFLTYFQNEAQLEKSRLLSDRFSAERPKGSFSTLEIQRTEQGDSAMYLCASSLGDSMNTEAFFGQGTRLTVV.

This chain uses TRBV7-6 with TRBJ1-2; D unresolved. Germline CDR1 reads SGHVS; CDR2 reads FNYEAQ. The CDR3 totals 12 residues. V was clipped by 1 base and J by 4 bases, with 4 bases between them. The CDR3 sequence is CASSLDGYGYTF. CDR3 in DNA: TGTGCCAGCAGCTTAGACGGCTATGGCTACACCTTC.

CDR3 protein: CASSQISQGGFFF. CDR3 DNA sequence: TGTGCCAGCAGCCAAATTAGCCAAGGGGGTTTCTTCTTC. The rearrangement uses TRBV3-1 (or the pseudogene TRBV3-2) and TRBJ2-1, with D possibly TRBD1 on 6 matching bases. The V end lost 2 bases, the J end lost 16 bases, and 18 bases lay between the germline ends. The CDR3 extends over 13 amino acids. CDR1 LGHDT and CDR2 YNNKEL come from the germline V gene (reference sequence).

The chain employs TRBV10-2 and TRBJ2-7, with 9 positions matching TRBD1. Germline V lookup: CDR1 WSHSY, CDR2 SAAADI. J gave up 4 bases and V 0 bases, and 4 bases lay outside the gene matches. There are 15 residues in the CDR3. CDR3 protein: CASSESSGQGYEQYF. The CDR3 nucleotides read TGCGCCAGCAGTGAGTCGTCCGGACAGGGGTACGAGCAGTACTTC.

The chain employs TRBV4-1 and TRBJ1-4, with 7 bases that match TRBD1. The germline V gene has CDR1 MGHRA and CDR2 YSYEKL. V shed 4 bases, J shed 8 bases, and the junction held 7 bases outside the gene matches. This CDR3 has 14 residues. The CDR3 nucleotides read TGCGCCAGCAGCCCGAGGGACAGATCCGAAAAACTGTTTTTT. Protein sequence: CASSPRDRSEKLFF.

This clone was seen more than once but under ten times. The genes are TRBV5-6 and TRBJ2-3; D is unresolved. CDR1 and CDR2 from the germline V gene are SGHDT and YYEEEE. V lost 1 base to trimming and J lost 0 bases, with 6 bases between them. There are 14 residues in the CDR3. The chain's CDR3 is CASSLIPSTDTQYF. DNA of the CDR3: TGTGCCAGCAGCTTGATTCCGAGCACAGATACGCAGTATTTT.

This chain uses TRBV10-3 with TRBJ2-2; 7 bases are shared with TRBD1. J lost 0 bases, V lost 11 bases, and 6 bases had no gene match. Germline V CDR1 and CDR2: ENHRY, SYGVKD. The CDR3 sequence is 14 residues long. For the CDR3, the DNA is TGTGCCGTATCCGGGACAGCGAACACCGGGGAGCTGTTTTTT. Protein: CAVSGTANTGELFF.

The chain recombines TRBV7-8 with TRBJ1-4; the D gene is possibly TRBD1 (6 bases). V was shortened by 2 bases and J by 4 bases, with 20 bases between the two germline ends. The CDR3 covers 18 residues. Germline CDR1 SGHVS, CDR2 FQNEAQ. The CDR3 region has the DNA TGTGCCAGCAGCTTATTTGCCCCACAGGGCGTCGGTAATGAAAAACTGTTTTTT. Protein: CASSLFAPQGVGNEKLFF.

The rearrangement links TRBV10-2 to TRBJ2-3; tentatively, D is TRBD2 (6 bases). The V gene lost 6 bases and the J gene lost 0 bases, with 13 bases spanning the gap. This CDR3 comprises 15 residues. Germline V gives CDR1 WSHSY, CDR2 SAAADI. CDR3 in amino acids: CASSHSGTSTDTQYF. CDR3 bases: TGCGCCAGCAGCCATAGCGGAACTAGCACAGATACGCAGTATTTT.

The chain employs TRBV11-2 and TRBJ1-2; D might be TRBD1 (6 bases). CDR3 length: 13 amino acids. Trimming removed 3 bases at V and 4 bases at J, with 9 bases between. Looked up from germline, CDR1 is SGHAT and CDR2 is FQNNGV. CDR3 sequence reads: CASSLQTGYGYTF. The CDR3 DNA reads TGTGCCAGCAGCTTGCAGACAGGCTATGGCTACACCTTC.

This clone was picked up a small number of times. The chain carries TRBV11-2 and TRBJ1-2, with TRBD1 matching 8 bases. The CDR3 length is 13 residues. The junction had 6 bases not matched to a gene; V was cut back by 5 bases and J by 7 bases. The V gene's germline CDR1 is SGHAT and CDR2 FQNNGV. The DNA for the CDR3 is TGTGCCAGCAGCCTCGGACAGGGTGGTGGCTACACCTTC. Translating it yields CASSLGQGGGYTF.

V gene TRBV5-1 combines with J gene TRBJ2-3; 8 bases are a match to TRBD2. The V gene end was trimmed by 0 bases and the J gene end by 1 base; junction bases not matched to a gene: 4. Germline V gene sequence: CDR1 SGHRS, CDR2 YFSETQ. This CDR3 spans 16 amino acids. The CDR3 coding sequence is TGCGCCAGCAGCTTGGCCGCCGGGGGGGGCACAGATACGCAGTATTTT. This sequence encodes CASSLAAGGGTDTQYF. The full variable domain, in which reference TRBV5-1 and TRBJ2-3 provide the parts outside the CDR3, is KAGVTQTPRYLIKTRGQQVTLSCSPISGHRSVSWYQQTPGQGLQFLFEYFSETQRNKGNFPGRFSGRQFSNSRSEMNVSTLELGDSALYLCASSLAAGGGTDTQYFGPGTRLTVL.

J is TRBJ2-5 and V is TRBV6-5; TRBD1 aligns across 8 bases. The CDR3 extends over 13 amino acids. Germline CDR1 reads MNHEY; CDR2 reads SVGAGI. With V trimmed by 6 bases and J by 3 bases, 3 bases remained unmatched. The CDR3 loop reads CASSRGLEETQYF. In nucleotides, the CDR3 is TGTGCCAGCAGCAGGGGGCTCGAAGAGACCCAGTACTTC.

CDR3 in DNA: TGTGCCAGCAGCCCCGGACTGTCCTACAATGAGCAGTTCTTC. Its protein is CASSPGLSYNEQFF. The rearrangement joins TRBV27 to TRBJ2-1, with D possibly TRBD2 on 5 matching bases. The length of the CDR3 is 14 residues. The germline V gene encodes CDR1 MNHEY and CDR2 SMNVEV (reference sequence). The V gene lost 6 bases and the J gene lost 1 base, with 10 bases spanning the gap.

The CDR3 DNA is TGTGCAAGTAATAGAGGGCCTGGTTCACCCCTCCACTTT. Translating it yields CASNRGPGSPLHF. The V call is TRBV12-2, the J call TRBJ1-6. TRBV12-2 is flagged as a pseudogene. The CDR3 totals 13 residues.

V gene TRBV28 combines with J gene TRBJ2-2; maybe TRBD2 (7 bases). There are 16 residues in the CDR3. Germline-derived CDR1 and CDR2 are MDHEN and SYDVKM. The germline V and J ends were trimmed by 5 bases and 6 bases, with 19 bases remaining between them. CDR3 in amino acids: CASSGGAGLISGELFF. In DNA, the CDR3 is TGTGCCAGCAGTGGGGGGGCGGGACTAATCTCCGGGGAGCTGTTTTTT.

The genes are TRBV5-1 and TRBJ2-2; D unresolved. This CDR3 has 15 residues. Trimming removed 1 base from V and 0 bases from J, with 7 bases in between. Germline CDR1 reads SGHRS; CDR2 reads YFSETQ. The DNA of the CDR3 is TGCGCCAGCAGCTTGCACAGTTCGAACACCGGGGAGCTGTTTTTT. Its protein product is CASSLHSSNTGELFF.

This clone was observed a single time. The chain employs TRBV27 and TRBJ1-1, with 11 bases aligning to TRBD1. This CDR3 is 16 amino acids long. The trim removed 3 bases at V and 1 base at J, leaving 4 bases unmatched. Germline-derived CDR1 and CDR2 are MNHEY and SMNVEV (reference sequence). The CDR3 is CASSFGTGGPNTEAFF. The CDR3 nucleotides are TGTGCCAGCAGTTTCGGGACAGGGGGGCCGAACACTGAAGCTTTCTTT.

This chain joins TRBV11-2 and TRBJ2-1; 9 nucleotides match TRBD1. Trimming at V came to 6 bases and at J to 3 bases, leaving 18 bases not matched to a gene. The CDR3 has 19 residues. Germline CDR1 SGHAT, CDR2 FQNNGV. The CDR3 loop reads CASRRVGTGSGFGYNEQFF. The DNA for the CDR3 is TGTGCCAGCAGGCGAGTCGGGACAGGGTCGGGGTTCGGCTACAATGAGCAGTTCTTC.

This chain uses TRBV27 with TRBJ1-4; D is undetermined. The germline CDR1 and CDR2 sequences are MNHEY and SMNVEV (reference sequence). This CDR3 is built from 13 residues. V lost 5 bases and J lost 2, with 6 bases in between. CDR3 sequence: CASSHHTNEKLFF. Written as DNA, the CDR3 is TGTGCCAGCAGTCATCATACTAATGAAAAACTGTTTTTT.